The sequence of this T cell receptor beta chain was determined in a study of cytomegalovirus exposure and HLA in healthy donors. Deletions cut 2 bases from V and 1 base from J, with 10 bases between. The CDR3 covers 15 residues. CDR1 is SGHRS and CDR2 is YFSETQ in the germline V gene. Vbeta (60) and Jbeta (13) primers were used in the PCR. TCRdb's copy holds only in-frame clones and misses some; the assay was immunoSEQ multiplex PCR. The profile shows 150,000 to 200,000 clones, about four fifths of them singletons. The sequencing input was PBMCs. The TCR was taken from a man aged 40-49 years in good health and CMV-seropositive. This rearrangement joins TRBV5-1 to TRBJ2-1, with D possibly matching TRBD2 (6 bases). CDR3 loop: CASSFGGSSYNEQFF. The CDR3 coding sequence is TGCGCCAGCAGCTTTGGGGGGAGTTCCTACAATGAGCAGTTCTTC.